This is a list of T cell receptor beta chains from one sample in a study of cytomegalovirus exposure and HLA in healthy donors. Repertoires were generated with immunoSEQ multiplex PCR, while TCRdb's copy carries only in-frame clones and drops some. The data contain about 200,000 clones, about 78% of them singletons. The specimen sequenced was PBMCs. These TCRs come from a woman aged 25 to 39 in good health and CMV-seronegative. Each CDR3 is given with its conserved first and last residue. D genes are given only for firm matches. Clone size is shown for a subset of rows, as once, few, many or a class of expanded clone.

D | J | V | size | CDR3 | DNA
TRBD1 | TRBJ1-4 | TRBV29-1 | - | CSAEDRVDEKLFF | TGCAGCGCCGAGGACAGGGTAGATGAAAAACTGTTTTTT
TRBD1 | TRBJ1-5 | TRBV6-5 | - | CASRPPGGLQPQHF | TGTGCCAGCAGACCACCAGGGGGGCTTCAGCCCCAGCATTTT
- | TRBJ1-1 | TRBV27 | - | CASSLSGGAEAFF | TGTGCCAGCAGTTTATCGGGGGGGGCTGAAGCTTTCTTT
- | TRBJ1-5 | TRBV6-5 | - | CASSSPGVPQHF | TGTGCCAGCAGCTCCCCTGGAGTGCCCCAGCATTTT
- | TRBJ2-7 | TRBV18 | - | CASSRRRQADSYEQYF | TGTGCCAGCTCTCGCAGGAGACAGGCTGACTCCTACGAGCAGTACTTC
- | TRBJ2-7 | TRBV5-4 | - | CASSLAQLSEQYF | TGTGCCAGCAGCTTGGCACAGCTCTCCGAGCAGTACTTC
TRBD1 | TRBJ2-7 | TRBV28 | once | CASGTGKTYEQYF | TGTGCCAGTGGGACAGGGAAAACCTACGAGCAGTACTTC
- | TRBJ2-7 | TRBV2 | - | CASSVRGWDYEQYF | TGTGCCAGCAGTGTCCGGGGTTGGGACTACGAGCAGTACTTC
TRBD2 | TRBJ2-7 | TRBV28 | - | CASSMTSGTGEQYF | TGTGCCAGCAGTATGACTAGCGGGACGGGGGAGCAGTACTTC
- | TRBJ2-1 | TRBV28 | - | CASREGPSEQFF | TGTGCCAGCCGGGAAGGACCCAGTGAGCAGTTCTTC
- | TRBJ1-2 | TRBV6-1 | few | CASSERGGYTF | TGTGCCAGCAGTGAACGGGGGGGCTACACCTTC
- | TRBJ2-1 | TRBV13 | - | CASIPPTSNEQFF | TGTGCCAGCATCCCGCCGACTAGCAATGAGCAGTTCTTC
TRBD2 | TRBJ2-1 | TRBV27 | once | CASSLSRTSGYNEQFF | TGTGCCAGCAGTTTATCTCGGACTAGCGGATACAATGAGCAGTTCTTC
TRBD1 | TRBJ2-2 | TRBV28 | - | CASSRPGQGIGELFF | TGTGCCAGTTCCCGCCCGGGACAGGGGATCGGGGAGCTGTTTTTT
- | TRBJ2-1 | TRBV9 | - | CASSAWRGNEQFF | TGTGCCAGCAGCGCATGGAGGGGCAATGAGCAGTTCTTC
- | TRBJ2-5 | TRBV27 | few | CASSTILGGETQYF | TGTGCCAGCAGCACGATTCTGGGAGGAGAGACCCAGTACTTC
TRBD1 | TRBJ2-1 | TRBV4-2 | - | CASSQGTGGWFKEYNEQFF | TGTGCCAGCAGCCAAGGGACAGGGGGCTGGTTTAAGGAATACAATGAGCAGTTCTTC
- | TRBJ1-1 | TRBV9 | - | CASSVWQNTEAFF | TGTGCCAGCAGCGTTTGGCAGAACACTGAAGCTTTCTTT
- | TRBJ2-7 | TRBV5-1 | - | CASSAEGASYEQYF | TGCGCCAGCAGCGCGGAGGGGGCCTCCTACGAGCAGTACTTC
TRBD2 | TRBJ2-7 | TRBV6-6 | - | CASRAGGEQYF | TGTGCCAGCAGGGCCGGGGGGGAGCAGTACTTC
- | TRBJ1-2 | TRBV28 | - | CASSPMGRLGYGYTF | TGTGCCAGCAGCCCTATGGGGCGACTGGGCTATGGCTACACCTTC
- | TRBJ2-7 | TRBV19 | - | CATPRSASSYEQYF | TGTGCCACCCCTCGATCCGCGAGCTCCTACGAGCAGTACTTC
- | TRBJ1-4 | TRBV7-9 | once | CASSLVGGAYEKLFF | TGTGCCAGCAGCTTAGTGGGAGGGGCTTATGAAAAACTGTTTTTT
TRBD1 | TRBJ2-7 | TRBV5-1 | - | CASSIGQGGSYEQYF | TGCGCCAGCAGCATCGGACAGGGGGGGTCCTACGAGCAGTACTTC
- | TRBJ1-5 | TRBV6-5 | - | CASRRGPSNQPQHF | TGTGCCAGCAGGCGCGGGCCTAGCAATCAGCCCCAGCATTTT
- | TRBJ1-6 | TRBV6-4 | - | CASSPSVLIDSPLHF | TGTGCCAGCAGCCCTTCGGTCCTTATAGATTCACCCCTCCACTTT
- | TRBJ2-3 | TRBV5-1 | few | CASSLLGSLALLDTQYF | TGCGCCAGCAGCCTTCTCGGCTCACTAGCTCTGTTGGATACGCAGTATTTT
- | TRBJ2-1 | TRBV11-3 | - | CASSLGLSGEQFF | TGTGCCAGCAGCTTAGGGCTTTCGGGTGAGCAGTTCTTC
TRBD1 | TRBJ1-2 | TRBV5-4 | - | CASSPRDRTKANYGYTF | TGTGCCAGCAGCCCCCGGGACAGGACAAAAGCTAACTATGGCTACACCTTC
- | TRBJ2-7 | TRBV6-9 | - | CASSYFVRQDSAEQYF | TGTGCCAGCAGTTATTTTGTCCGGCAGGACTCCGCCGAGCAGTACTTC
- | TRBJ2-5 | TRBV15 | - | CATSEGGHHQETQYF | TGTGCCACCAGCGAGGGGGGGCACCATCAAGAGACCCAGTACTTC
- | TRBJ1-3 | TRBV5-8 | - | CASSLWPHTIYF | TGTGCCAGCAGCTTGTGGCCGCACACCATATATTTT
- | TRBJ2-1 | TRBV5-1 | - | CASRATGGPSSYNEQFF | TGCGCCAGCCGGGCGACGGGGGGCCCTAGCTCCTACAATGAGCAGTTCTTC
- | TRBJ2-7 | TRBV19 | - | CASTPSHGGYSYEQYF | TGTGCCAGTACCCCCTCGCATGGCGGGTACTCCTACGAGCAGTACTTC
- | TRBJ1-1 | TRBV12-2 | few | CASRLRQGRTSEAFF | TGTGCAAGTCGCCTACGACAGGGGCGGACCTCTGAAGCTTTCTTT
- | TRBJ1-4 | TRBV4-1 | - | CASSWRGLEKLFF | TGCGCCAGCAGCTGGCGGGGCCTAGAAAAACTGTTTTTT